These 29 T cell receptor beta chains originate from one sample sequenced in a study of follicular helper T cells after annual influenza vaccination. Profiling relied on immunoSEQ multiplex PCR, and the TCRdb table lists in-frame clones only, not all of them. The table records about 10,000 clones, 80% to 90% of them present only once. Time point of the sample: 2014-2015 season, 7 days after vaccination. The sample in question was CXCR5- memory CD4+ T cells sorted from blood, obtained 7 days after influenza vaccination. The receptors originated from an adult who received the influenza vaccine.

The rearrangement links TRBV7-9 to TRBJ2-3; D is unclear. V lost 7 bases, J lost 1 base, and 9 bases lay in between. The CDR3 totals 13 residues. Germline lookup yields CDR1 SEHNR and CDR2 FQNEAQ (reference sequence). The CDR3 DNA follows: TGTGCCAGCACCCATCGGGGCACAGATACGCAGTATTTT. Protein: CASTHRGTDTQYF.

Turning to this clone: A read error may produce the germline difference seen at one junction end. Written as DNA, the CDR3 is TGTGCCAGCTCACCCCCAGGGGACTTTTTT. It yields the protein CASSPPGDFF. This chain uses TRBV18 with TRBJ1-6; possibly TRBD1 for D (6 bases). The CDR3 is 10 amino acids. CDR1 is KGHSH and CDR2 is LQKENI in the germline V gene.

V is TRBV4-2 and J is TRBJ2-5; 15 bases are a match to TRBD2. Germline trimming cut 4 bases from V and 2 bases from J; bases unmatched to any gene: 5. The CDR3 has 17 amino acids. The germline V gene has CDR1 LGHNA and CDR2 YNFKEQ. The CDR3: CASSRSGLAGGQETQYF. The CDR3 DNA reads as TGTGCCAGCAGCCGATCGGGACTAGCGGGGGGTCAAGAGACCCAGTACTTC.

The rearrangement joins TRBV27 to TRBJ1-4; the D is unclear. CDR3 length equals 15 residues. Trimming shortened V by 1 base and J by 0 bases, and 6 bases separated the two germline ends. The V gene's germline CDR1 is MNHEY and CDR2 SMNVEV (reference sequence). CDR3 nucleotide sequence: TGTGCCAGCAGTTTATTCGGAGCAACTAATGAAAAACTGTTTTTT. As protein: CASSLFGATNEKLFF.

The V call is TRBV6-6, the J call TRBJ2-3, with D perhaps TRBD1 (6 bases). Per germline, CDR1 MNHNY and CDR2 SVGAGI (reference sequence). The CDR3 is 14 amino acids. Trimming shortened V by 5 bases and J by 4 bases, and 13 bases separated the two germline ends. CDR3 loop: CASSRVWGPDTQYF. CDR3 bases: TGTGCCAGCAGTCGGGTGTGGGGGCCAGATACGCAGTATTTT.

This chain links TRBV6-6 with TRBJ1-4, with 11 bases aligning to TRBD1. V lost 7 bases and J lost 10; bases outside the gene matches: 5. Germline CDR1 reads MNHNY; CDR2 reads SVGAGI (reference sequence). The CDR3 has 13 residues. CDR3: CASNTGTGGKLFF. CDR3 sequence (DNA): TGTGCCAGCAATACGGGGACAGGGGGAAAACTGTTTTTT.

This chain uses TRBV6-5 with TRBJ2-1; 8 positions match TRBD2. From germline, CDR1 is MNHEY and CDR2 SVGAGI. The CDR3 loop spans 15 amino acids. The ends lost 5 bases at V and 4 bases at J; junction bases unmatched: 7. The CDR3 nucleotides are TGTGCCAGCAGTCCCGAGCAGCGGGGGTACAATGAGCAGTTCTTC. This encodes CASSPEQRGYNEQFF.

The genes are TRBV9 and TRBJ2-7; D perhaps matches TRBD2 (6 bases). Per germline, CDR1 SGDLS and CDR2 YYNGEE. This CDR3 is built from 15 residues. V was cut by 0 bases and J by 4 bases, with 14 bases left in between. The CDR3 region has the DNA TGTGCCAGCAGCGTAGTGGAGGGGCCATGGTACGAGCAGTACTTC. Translated: CASSVVEGPWYEQYF.

This clone has a handful of counts. The chain couples TRBV10-3 to TRBJ2-1; 11 bases agree with TRBD2. This CDR3 region has 14 residues. Germline trimming cut 7 bases from V and 6 bases from J; bases unmatched to any gene: 5. Germline CDR1 is ENHRY and CDR2 is SYGVKD. CDR3 protein: CAIKGTSGLNEQFF. DNA of the CDR3: TGTGCCATCAAAGGGACTAGCGGTCTCAATGAGCAGTTCTTC.

The rearrangement uses TRBV7-3 and TRBJ2-1; D is perhaps TRBD2 (5 bases). The V gene lost 5 bases and the J gene lost 4 bases, with 15 bases spanning the gap. The CDR3 length is 15 residues. Germline assignment: CDR1 SGHTA and CDR2 FQGTGA. The CDR3 DNA sequence: TGTGCCAGCAGCCATAGAAGCGGAGGATACAATGAGCAGTTCTTC. This codes for CASSHRSGGYNEQFF.

V gene TRBV7-2 combines with J gene TRBJ1-1, with D uncertain. V dropped 1 base and J dropped 8 bases, with 17 bases sitting between them. CDR3 size: 15 residues. CDR1 SGHTA and CDR2 FQGNSA come from the germline V gene. The CDR3 sequence: CASSLVFTDRKEAFF. As DNA, the CDR3 is TGTGCCAGCAGCTTAGTGTTTACAGACCGAAAAGAAGCTTTCTTT.

This chain connects TRBV7-2 to TRBJ2-3; D is possibly TRBD1 or TRBD2 (5 bases each). Trimming took off 2 bases at V and 6 bases at J, with 9 bases between the two ends. This CDR3 is 13 amino acids long. CDR1 is SGHTA and CDR2 is FQGNSA in the germline V gene. The CDR3 DNA reads TGTGCCAGCAGCTTAAGGGACGCGGATACGCAGTATTTT. As protein: CASSLRDADTQYF.

The V and J genes are TRBV9 and TRBJ1-5; D not certain. The germline CDR1 and CDR2 sequences are SGDLS and YYNGEE. The CDR3 consists of 15 residues. V lost 4 bases and J lost 3, with 14 bases in between. Written as DNA, the CDR3 is TGTGCCAGCAGCCCGACGGTTGGGAACAATCAGCCCCAGCATTTT. Amino acids: CASSPTVGNNQPQHF. Full variable domain (missing parts from reference TRBV9 and TRBJ1-5): DSGVTQTPKHLITATGQRVTLRCSPRSGDLSVYWYQQSLDQGLQFLIQYYNGEERAKGNILERFSAQQFPDLHSELNLSSLELGDSALYFCASSPTVGNNQPQHFGDGTRLSIL.

The chain carries TRBV29-1 and TRBJ2-7; D remains unclear. The V end was cut by 4 bases, the J end by 6 bases, with 16 bases between. Germline V CDR1 and CDR2: SQVTM, ANQGSEA. The CDR3 extends over 13 amino acids. This chain's CDR3 is CSVGVNFESEQYF. In DNA, the CDR3 is TGCAGCGTTGGGGTAAATTTTGAATCCGAGCAGTACTTC.

The chain is built from TRBV29-1 and TRBJ2-6; tentatively, D is TRBD2 (5 bases). The CDR3 is 14 amino acids. The V gene lost 4 bases and the J gene lost 0 bases, with 7 bases spanning the gap. From germline, CDR1 is SQVTM and CDR2 ANQGSEA. CDR3 DNA sequence: TGCAGCGTTGGACGGGACTCTGGGGCCAACGTCCTGACTTTC. Protein: CSVGRDSGANVLTF.

The chain carries TRBV7-8 and TRBJ2-1, with 9 bases fitting TRBD2. Germline V gene data show CDR1 as SGHVS and CDR2 as FQNEAQ. With 5 bases clipped from V and 16 bases from J, the junction kept 18 bases outside the gene matches. The CDR3 consists of 15 residues. CDR3 amino acids: CASSSPGLAGLRRFF. CDR3 DNA: TGTGCCAGCAGCAGCCCGGGGCTAGCGGGGTTACGACGATTCTTC.

This chain uses TRBV29-1 with TRBJ1-4; D possibly corresponds to TRBD1 (6 bases). The ends were cut back, 7 bases at V and 8 bases at J, with 17 bases in the middle. Germline lookup yields CDR1 SQVTM and CDR2 ANQGSEA. This CDR3 is 13 amino acids long. The DNA of the CDR3 is TGCAGCGCCGAAACGGGGGGCCGAGAAAAACTGTTTTTT. Amino acid sequence: CSAETGGREKLFF.

The V and J genes are TRBV7-9 and TRBJ1-1, with D uncertain. The CDR3 loop spans 12 amino acids. Trimming removed 7 bases from V and 7 bases from J, with 13 bases in between. CDR1 is SEHNR, CDR2 FQNEAQ, per germline (reference sequence). CDR3 sequence: CASTTTDLEAFF. CDR3 DNA sequence: TGTGCCAGCACCACAACTGACCTTGAAGCTTTCTTT.

The V gene is TRBV5-5, the J gene TRBJ1-2; TRBD1 matches at 7 bases. Trimming at V came to 4 bases and at J to 1 base, leaving 13 bases not matched to a gene. The germline V gene encodes CDR1 SGHKS and CDR2 YYEKEE (reference sequence). The CDR3 contains 17 residues. DNA of the CDR3: TGTGCCAGCAGCACGGGTTCAGGGGGACCCCTTAACTATGGCTACACCTTC. This codes for CASSTGSGGPLNYGYTF.

The chain combines TRBV1 with TRBJ1-3. TRBV1 is assigned pseudogene status. The CDR3 length is 15 residues. The CDR3 loop reads CTSSQAGTSGNTIYF. Here the CDR3 DNA reads TGCACCAGCAGCCAGGCAGGGACGTCTGGAAACACCATATATTTT.

This chain connects TRBV7-2 to TRBJ2-1; the D is unclear. CDR3 length: 13 residues. Per the germline V gene, CDR1 is SGHTA and CDR2 is FQGNSA. Trimming took off 4 bases at V and 3 bases at J, with 7 bases between the two ends. The CDR3 DNA is TGTGCCAGCAGCTCGGGCCTCTACAATGAGCAGTTCTTC. Protein sequence: CASSSGLYNEQFF.

A few counts support this clone. The V call is TRBV6-6, the J call TRBJ1-6; tentative D call: TRBD1 (5 bases). Germline CDR1 is MNHNY and CDR2 is SVGAGI (reference sequence). The germline V and J ends were trimmed by 5 bases and 9 bases, with 14 bases remaining between them. This CDR3 spans 14 amino acids. CDR3 sequence (DNA): TGTGCCAGCAGTCCGGGACCGGGCACTTCACCCCTCCACTTT. It encodes CASSPGPGTSPLHF.

V is TRBV5-1 and J is TRBJ2-3; 8 bases match TRBD2. The J segment lost 2 bases and the V segment lost 0 bases, leaving 5 bases of the junction unmatched. The V gene's germline CDR1 is SGHRS and CDR2 YFSETQ. The CDR3 is 16 amino acids. The CDR3: CASSLVSGGFTDTQYF. The CDR3 bases are TGCGCCAGCAGCTTGGTTTCGGGGGGGTTCACAGATACGCAGTATTTT.

Regarding this clone: At one end, the junction sequence differs from germline, possibly due to a read error. This rearrangement joins TRBV14 to TRBJ1-4; 7 bases are shared with TRBD1. This CDR3 has 13 amino acids. Germline-derived CDR1 and CDR2 are SGHDN and FVKESK. This CDR3 reads CASSQDPGTAEVF. The CDR3 nucleotides read TGTGCCAGCAGCCAAGATCCAGGGACAGCAGAGGTTTTT.

The rearrangement uses TRBV6-6 and TRBJ1-5; no clear D. Germline V gene data show CDR1 as MNHNY and CDR2 as SVGAGI (reference sequence). Trimming removed 7 bases from V and 4 bases from J, with 11 bases in between. The CDR3 loop spans 13 amino acids. The chain's CDR3 is CASTPRANQPQHF. For the CDR3, the DNA is TGTGCCAGCACCCCCCGAGCAAATCAGCCCCAGCATTTT.

This sequence joins TRBV28 and TRBJ2-4; no definite D call. CDR3 size: 13 residues. Trimming cost V 5 bases and J 0 bases, with 5 bases left between them. Germline V lookup: CDR1 MDHEN, CDR2 SYDVKM. Here the CDR3 DNA reads TGTGCCAGCAGTCAGTTAGCCAAAAACATTCAGTACTTC. Encoded protein: CASSQLAKNIQYF.

The V gene is TRBV4-3, the J gene TRBJ1-2; 7 positions agree with TRBD1. The CDR3 has 15 residues. From germline, CDR1 is LGHNA and CDR2 YSLEER. V trimming: 1 base; J trimming: 4 bases; junction bases outside the gene matches: 6. CDR3 sequence (DNA): TGCGCCAGCAGCCAAGGAGGGACAGTAGCCTATGGCTACACCTTC. Its translation: CASSQGGTVAYGYTF.

CDR3 amino acids: CASSLFGLSGNTIYF. CDR3 coding DNA: TGCGCCAGCAGCTTGTTCGGACTCTCTGGAAACACCATATATTTT. This chain connects TRBV5-1 to TRBJ1-3, with D unclear. This CDR3 comprises 15 residues. V lost 1 base and J lost 0, with 8 bases in between. Per germline, CDR1 SGHRS and CDR2 YFSETQ.

The rearrangement uses TRBV11-2 and TRBJ2-5; D gene uncertain. Germline CDR1 SGHAT, CDR2 FQNNGV. Trimming stripped 0 bases from V and 2 bases from J, with 1 base between. The CDR3 loop spans 12 amino acids. In DNA, the CDR3 is TGTGCCAGCAGCTTAGATCAAGAGACCCAGTACTTC. Residues: CASSLDQETQYF.